This is a list of T cell receptor beta chains from one sample in a study of T cells in Graves' hyperthyroidism and ophthalmopathy. One entry per CDR3 protein, called by TCRdb with MiXCR from the multiplex PCR reads. The profile shows 450,000 to 600,000 distinct CDR3 sequences, approximately 14% of them singletons. Sequenced: blood. All receptors come from a woman aged 40-49 years with Graves' hyperthyroidism. CDR3s include the opening cysteine and the closing phenylalanine or tryptophan. D genes are given only for firm matches. Not every row has a clone size; where given, it reads once, few, many or a size class.

TRBV5-1	TRBJ2-6	many	-	CASSLDSPGANVLTF	TGCGCCAGCAGCTTGGACAGTCCTGGGGCCAACGTCCTGACTTTC
TRBV7-8	TRBJ2-3	-	-	CASSLGQTGAGWDTQYF	TGTGCCAGCAGCTTAGGGCAAACAGGGGCGGGGTGGGATACGCAGTATTTT
TRBV27	TRBJ1-5	-	-	CASSLYDGDQPQHF	TGTGCCAGCAGTTTATACGACGGGGATCAGCCCCAGCATTTT
TRBV5-1	TRBJ2-1	-	TRBD1	CASSFAPGTGGNEQFF	TGCGCCAGCAGCTTTGCCCCCGGGACAGGGGGGAATGAGCAGTTCTTC
TRBV5-6	TRBJ2-1	-	TRBD2	CASSSISSGNNEQFF	TGTGCCAGCAGCTCTATCTCTAGCGGAAACAATGAGCAGTTCTTC
TRBV5-6	TRBJ2-7	-	TRBD1	CASSRDSRYSYEQYF	TGTGCCAGCAGCCGGGACAGCCGATACTCCTACGAGCAGTACTTC
TRBV6-9	TRBJ2-1	-	-	CASSYRERSYNEQFF	TGTGCCAGCAGTTATCGGGAGAGGTCCTACAATGAGCAGTTCTTC
TRBV19	TRBJ2-1	few	TRBD2	CASSAGSSGVYNEQFF	TGTGCCAGTAGCGCAGGGTCTAGCGGGGTCTACAATGAGCAGTTCTTC
TRBV7-9	TRBJ2-5	many	-	CASSRLVVLQETQYF	TGTGCCAGCAGCCGATTAGTTGTACTCCAAGAGACCCAGTACTTC
TRBV11-2	TRBJ1-1	many	TRBD1	CASSYTGGTEAFF	TGTGCCAGCAGCTACACAGGGGGCACTGAAGCTTTCTTT
TRBV11-3	TRBJ1-1	many	-	CASSLPVTDNTEAFF	TGTGCCAGCAGCTTACCGGTGACAGATAACACTGAAGCTTTCTTT